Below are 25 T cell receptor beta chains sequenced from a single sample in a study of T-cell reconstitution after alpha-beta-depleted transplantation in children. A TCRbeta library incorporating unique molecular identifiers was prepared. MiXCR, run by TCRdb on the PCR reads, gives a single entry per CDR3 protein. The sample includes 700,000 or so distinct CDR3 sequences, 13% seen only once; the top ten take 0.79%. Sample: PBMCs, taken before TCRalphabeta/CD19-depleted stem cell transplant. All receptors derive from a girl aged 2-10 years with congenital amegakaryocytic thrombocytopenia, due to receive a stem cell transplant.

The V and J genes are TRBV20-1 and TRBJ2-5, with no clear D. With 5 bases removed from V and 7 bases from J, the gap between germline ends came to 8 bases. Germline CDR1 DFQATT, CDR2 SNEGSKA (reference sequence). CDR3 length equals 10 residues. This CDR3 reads CSAQMGTQYF. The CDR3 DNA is TGCAGTGCTCAGATGGGGACCCAGTACTTC.

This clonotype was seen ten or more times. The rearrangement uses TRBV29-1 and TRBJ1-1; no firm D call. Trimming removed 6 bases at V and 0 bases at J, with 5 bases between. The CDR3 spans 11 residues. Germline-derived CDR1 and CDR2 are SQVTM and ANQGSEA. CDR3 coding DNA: TGCAGCGTGACCGTGAACACTGAAGCTTTCTTT. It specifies CSVTVNTEAFF.

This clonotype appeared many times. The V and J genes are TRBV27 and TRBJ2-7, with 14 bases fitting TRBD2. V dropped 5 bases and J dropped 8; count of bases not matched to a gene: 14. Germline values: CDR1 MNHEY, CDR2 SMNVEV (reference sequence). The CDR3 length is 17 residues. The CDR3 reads CASSLISPGTSGSKQYF. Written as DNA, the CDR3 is TGTGCCAGCAGTCTCATCTCCCCCGGGACTAGCGGGAGTAAGCAGTACTTC.

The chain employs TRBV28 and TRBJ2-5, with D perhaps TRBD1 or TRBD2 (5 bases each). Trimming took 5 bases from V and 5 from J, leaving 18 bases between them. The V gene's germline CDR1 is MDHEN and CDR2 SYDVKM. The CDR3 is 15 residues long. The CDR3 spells CASSPPGRGGETQYF. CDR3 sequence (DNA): TGTGCCAGCAGTCCTCCGGGACGAGGTGGCGAGACCCAGTACTTC.

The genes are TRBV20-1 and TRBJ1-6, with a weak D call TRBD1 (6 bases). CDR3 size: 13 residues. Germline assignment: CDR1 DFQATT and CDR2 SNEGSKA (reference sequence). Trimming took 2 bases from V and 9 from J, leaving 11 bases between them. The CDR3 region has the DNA TGCAGTGCTAGATCAGGACAGAGTTCACCCCTCCACTTT. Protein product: CSARSGQSSPLHF.

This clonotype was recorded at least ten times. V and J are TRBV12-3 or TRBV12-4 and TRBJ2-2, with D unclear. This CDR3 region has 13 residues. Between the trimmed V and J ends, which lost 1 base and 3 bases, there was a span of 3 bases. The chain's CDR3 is CASSLEHTGELFF. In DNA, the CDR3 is TGTGCCAGCAGTTTAGAGCACACCGGGGAGCTGTTTTTT.

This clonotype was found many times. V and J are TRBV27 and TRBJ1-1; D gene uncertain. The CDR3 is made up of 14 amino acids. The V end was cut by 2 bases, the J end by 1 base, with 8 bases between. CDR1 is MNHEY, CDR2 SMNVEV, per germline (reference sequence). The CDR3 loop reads CASSLTPRNTEAFF. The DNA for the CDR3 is TGTGCCAGCAGTTTAACACCAAGGAACACTGAAGCTTTCTTT.

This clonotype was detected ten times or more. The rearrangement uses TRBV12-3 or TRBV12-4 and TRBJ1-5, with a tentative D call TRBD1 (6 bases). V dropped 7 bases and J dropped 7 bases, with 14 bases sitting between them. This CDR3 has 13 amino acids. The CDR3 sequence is CASTGVRGQPQHF. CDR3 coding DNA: TGTGCCAGCACCGGGGTGAGGGGGCAGCCCCAGCATTTT.

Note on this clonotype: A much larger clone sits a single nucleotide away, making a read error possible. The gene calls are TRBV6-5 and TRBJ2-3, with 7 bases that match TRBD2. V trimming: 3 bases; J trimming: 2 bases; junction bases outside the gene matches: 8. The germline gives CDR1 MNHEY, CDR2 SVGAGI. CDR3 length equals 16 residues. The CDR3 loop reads CASSYTREMDTDTQYF. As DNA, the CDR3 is TGTGCCAGCAGTTATACGCGGGAGATGGACACAGATACGCAGTATTTT.

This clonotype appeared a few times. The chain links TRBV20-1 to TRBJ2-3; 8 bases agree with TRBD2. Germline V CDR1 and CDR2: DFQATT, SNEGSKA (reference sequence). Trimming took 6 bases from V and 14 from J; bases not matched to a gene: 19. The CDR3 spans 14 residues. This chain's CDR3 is CSALDTASGWYPYF. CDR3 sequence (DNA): TGCAGTGCCCTTGACACTGCTAGCGGGTGGTATCCGTATTTT.

The CDR3 coding sequence is TGTGCCAGCAGCTTAGATCGGGATTATTTGGGGGCACCCTCCAATGAGCAGTTCTTC. It codes for CASSLDRDYLGAPSNEQFF. The chain joins TRBV11-2 to TRBJ2-1, with D possibly being TRBD1 (6 bases). The germline V gene has CDR1 SGHAT and CDR2 FQNNGV. Trimming cost V 0 bases and J 6 bases, with 24 bases left between them. CDR3 length equals 19 residues.

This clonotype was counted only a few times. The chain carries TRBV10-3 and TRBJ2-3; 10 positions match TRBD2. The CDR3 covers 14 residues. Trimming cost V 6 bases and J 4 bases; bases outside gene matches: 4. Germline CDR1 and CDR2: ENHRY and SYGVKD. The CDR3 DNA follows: TGTGCCATCAGACCTAGCGGGAGTCCAGATACGCAGTATTTT. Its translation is CAIRPSGSPDTQYF.

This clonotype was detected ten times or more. This CDR3 is CASSYVRRSGISGNTIYF. The CDR3 region has the DNA TGTGCCAGCAGTTATGTTCGCCGCAGCGGCATCTCTGGAAACACCATATATTTT. The V gene is TRBV6-5, the J gene TRBJ1-3; unclear D gene. Per germline, CDR1 MNHEY and CDR2 SVGAGI. This CDR3 region has 18 residues. The V gene lost 3 bases and the J gene lost 0 bases, with 18 bases spanning the gap.

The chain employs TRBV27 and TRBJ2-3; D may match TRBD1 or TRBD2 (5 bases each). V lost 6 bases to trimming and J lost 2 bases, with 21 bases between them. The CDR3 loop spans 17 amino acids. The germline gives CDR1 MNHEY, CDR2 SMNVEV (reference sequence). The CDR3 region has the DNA TGTGCCAGCAGCCCTCGGGGACGGATCCCGTACACAGATACGCAGTATTTT. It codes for CASSPRGRIPYTDTQYF.

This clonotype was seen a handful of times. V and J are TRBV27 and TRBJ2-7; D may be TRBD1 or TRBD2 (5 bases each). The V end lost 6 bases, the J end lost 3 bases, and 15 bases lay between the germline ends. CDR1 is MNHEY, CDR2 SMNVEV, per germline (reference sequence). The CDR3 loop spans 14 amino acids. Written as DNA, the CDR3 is TGTGCCAGCAGCGCCTGGGACCGCCACTACGAGCAGTACTTC. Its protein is CASSAWDRHYEQYF.

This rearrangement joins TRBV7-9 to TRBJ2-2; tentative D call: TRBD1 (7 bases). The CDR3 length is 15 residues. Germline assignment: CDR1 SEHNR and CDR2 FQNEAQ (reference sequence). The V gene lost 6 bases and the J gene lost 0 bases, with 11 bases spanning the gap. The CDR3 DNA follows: TGTGCCAGCAGGTCCAGGGGGGCGAACACCGGGGAGCTGTTTTTT. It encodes CASRSRGANTGELFF.

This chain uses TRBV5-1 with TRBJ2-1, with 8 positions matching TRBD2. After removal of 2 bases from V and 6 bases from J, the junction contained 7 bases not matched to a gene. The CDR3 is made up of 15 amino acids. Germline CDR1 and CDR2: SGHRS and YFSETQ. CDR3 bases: TGCGCCAGCAGCTTTGGGTACGGGAGGGCCAATGAGCAGTTCTTC. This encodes CASSFGYGRANEQFF. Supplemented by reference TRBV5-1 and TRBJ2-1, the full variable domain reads KAGVTQTPRYLIKTRGQQVTLSCSPISGHRSVSWYQQTPGQGLQFLFEYFSETQRNKGNFPGRFSGRQFSNSRSEMNVSTLELGDSALYLCASSFGYGRANEQFFGPGTRLTVL.

CDR3 sequence reads: CASSSGRGTGRNGYTF. The CDR3 DNA reads as TGTGCCAGCAGCTCCGGTCGTGGGACAGGGAGGAATGGCTACACCTTC. The genes are TRBV7-9 and TRBJ1-2; TRBD1 agrees at 9 bases. Unmatched junction bases numbered 12, after V lost 4 bases and J lost 6 bases. Germline CDR1 and CDR2: SEHNR and FQNEAQ (reference sequence). This CDR3 comprises 16 residues.

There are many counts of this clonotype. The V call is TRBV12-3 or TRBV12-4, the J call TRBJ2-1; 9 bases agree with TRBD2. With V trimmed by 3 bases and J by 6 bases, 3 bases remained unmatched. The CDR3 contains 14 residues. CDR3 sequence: CASSLAGGRNEQFF. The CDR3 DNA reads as TGTGCCAGCAGTTTGGCGGGAGGGCGCAATGAGCAGTTCTTC.

CDR3 region: CATSRGTSGRDEQFF. The CDR3 DNA reads as TGTGCCACCAGCAGAGGGACTAGCGGCCGAGATGAGCAGTTCTTC. V gene TRBV15 combines with J gene TRBJ2-1; TRBD2 matches 10 bases. Trimming removed 1 base from V and 8 bases from J; junction bases left unmatched: 5. The CDR3 sequence is 15 residues long. In germline, CDR1 is LNHNV, CDR2 YYDKDF (reference sequence).

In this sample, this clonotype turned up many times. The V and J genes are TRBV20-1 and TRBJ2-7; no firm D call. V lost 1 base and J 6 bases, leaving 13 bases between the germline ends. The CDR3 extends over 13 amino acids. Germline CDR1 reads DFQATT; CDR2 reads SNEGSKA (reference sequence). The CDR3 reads CSARGPGLSEQYF. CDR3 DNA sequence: TGCAGTGCTAGAGGACCCGGCTTGAGCGAGCAGTACTTC.

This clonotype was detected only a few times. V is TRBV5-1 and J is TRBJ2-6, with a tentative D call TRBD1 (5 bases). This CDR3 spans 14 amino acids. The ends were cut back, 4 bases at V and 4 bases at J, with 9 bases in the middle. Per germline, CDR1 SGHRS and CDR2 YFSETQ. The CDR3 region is CASSTGSGANVLTF. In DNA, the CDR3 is TGCGCCAGCAGCACAGGCTCCGGGGCCAACGTCCTGACTTTC. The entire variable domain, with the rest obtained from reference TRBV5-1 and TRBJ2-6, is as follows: KAGVTQTPRYLIKTRGQQVTLSCSPISGHRSVSWYQQTPGQGLQFLFEYFSETQRNKGNFPGRFSGRQFSNSRSEMNVSTLELGDSALYLCASSTGSGANVLTFGAGSRLTVL.

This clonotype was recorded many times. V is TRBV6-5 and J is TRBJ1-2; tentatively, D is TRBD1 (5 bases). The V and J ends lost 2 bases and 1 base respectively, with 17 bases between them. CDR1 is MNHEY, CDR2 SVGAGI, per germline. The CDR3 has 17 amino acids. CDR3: CASSYTVRGSFNYGYTF. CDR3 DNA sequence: TGTGCCAGCAGTTACACTGTGAGGGGCTCGTTTAACTATGGCTACACCTTC.

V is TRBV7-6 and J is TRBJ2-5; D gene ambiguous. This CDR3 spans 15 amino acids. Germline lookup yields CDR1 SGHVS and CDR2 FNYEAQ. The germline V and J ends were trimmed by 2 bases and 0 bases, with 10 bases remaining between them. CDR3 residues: CASSLYMEYQETQYF. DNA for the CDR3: TGTGCCAGCAGCTTATATATGGAGTACCAAGAGACCCAGTACTTC.

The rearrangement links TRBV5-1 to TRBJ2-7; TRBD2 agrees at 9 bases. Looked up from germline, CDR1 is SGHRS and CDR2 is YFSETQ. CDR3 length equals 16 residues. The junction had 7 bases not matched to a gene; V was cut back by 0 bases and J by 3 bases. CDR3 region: CASSLAFTSGHYEQYF. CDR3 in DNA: TGCGCCAGCAGCTTGGCCTTCACTAGCGGGCACTACGAGCAGTACTTC.